This T cell receptor beta chain was documented in a study of beta chain features in type 1 diabetes. CDR3 size: 18 residues. Germline assignment: CDR1 LGHNA and CDR2 YNFKEQ. V lost 1 base, J lost 2 bases, and 20 bases lay in between. The sequenced template was cDNA made from the entire isolated RNA. The repertoire was sequenced with immunoSEQ multiplex PCR; TCRdb's copy has only in-frame clones and lacks some. Of some 300,000 clones in the sample, under 8.5% were seen once. General study points: Fewer insertions but more deletions were seen at VDJ junctions in type 1 diabetes patients.

A remark on this clone: Its antigen is unidentified.

The TCR originated in a young woman in good health. The J gene is TRBJ1-2, the V gene TRBV4-2; D gene uncertain. Sequenced material: central memory CD4+ T cells from blood. The CDR3 loop reads CASSQVGPGSGLNYGYTF. The CDR3 DNA follows: TGTGCCAGCAGCCAAGTAGGCCCAGGCAGCGGACTCAACTATGGCTACACCTTC.